The 21 T cell receptor beta chains in this list originate from one sample, sequenced in a study of shared clonotypes between healthy human individuals. Repertoires were generated with immunoSEQ multiplex PCR, while TCRdb's copy carries only in-frame clones and drops some. Among 400,000 to 600,000 clones listed, around 79% were seen once. Sequenced sample: PBMCs. The receptors shown here come from a woman aged 40 to 50 in good health. Some clones in this sample may be carry-over from other donors' samples.

The chain couples TRBV2 to TRBJ1-1; no reliable D call. The germline gives CDR1 SNHLY, CDR2 FYNNEI. The V and J ends lost 9 bases and 0 bases respectively, with 11 bases between them. This CDR3 region has 13 residues. CDR3 DNA: TGTGCCAGAGAAACTAGGGTGAACACTGAAGCTTTCTTT. Amino acid sequence: CARETRVNTEAFF.

This clone has only one observation. The chain employs TRBV28 and TRBJ2-1; D is undetermined. CDR3 length: 15 residues. Germline assignment: CDR1 MDHEN and CDR2 SYDVKM. V gave up 3 bases and J gave up 3 bases, with 12 bases separating them. The CDR3 is CASSFPARHYNEQFF. The CDR3 region has the DNA TGTGCCAGCAGTTTTCCGGCCAGGCACTACAATGAGCAGTTCTTC.

The chain recombines TRBV7-2 with TRBJ2-1, with D unresolved. Germline V gene data show CDR1 as SGHTA and CDR2 as FQGNSA. The CDR3 length is 15 residues. Between the trimmed V and J ends, which lost 1 base and 2 bases, there was a span of 9 bases. The CDR3 loop reads CASSLVGFAYNEQFF. The CDR3 DNA reads TGTGCCAGCAGCTTAGTCGGGTTCGCCTACAATGAGCAGTTCTTC.

The gene calls are TRBV5-1 and TRBJ2-2; 8 nucleotides agree with TRBD2. The V and J ends lost 0 bases and 7 bases, in that order; junction bases with no gene match: 2. Germline V gene sequence: CDR1 SGHRS, CDR2 YFSETQ. CDR3 size: 14 residues. The DNA of the CDR3 is TGCGCCAGCAGCTTGGCGGGACTAGTCGGGGAGCTGTTTTTT. This encodes CASSLAGLVGELFF.

The chain links TRBV5-5 to TRBJ1-1; 8 bases map to TRBD1. With 2 bases clipped from V and 8 bases from J, the junction kept 2 bases outside the gene matches. Germline-derived CDR1 and CDR2 are SGHKS and YYEKEE (reference sequence). This CDR3 is 12 amino acids long. CDR3 coding DNA: TGTGCCAGCAGCTTTTGGGACAGGGAAGCTTTCTTT. It yields the protein CASSFWDREAFF.

This clone was seen a few times. This chain connects TRBV9 to TRBJ2-2; D ambiguous. The CDR3 is made up of 12 amino acids. Germline V gene sequence: CDR1 SGDLS, CDR2 YYNGEE. V was shortened by 4 bases and J by 7 bases, with 8 bases between the two germline ends. This CDR3 reads CASSLVVGELFF. The CDR3, as DNA: TGTGCCAGCAGCCTAGTTGTCGGGGAGCTGTTTTTT.

This clone was picked up one time. The chain combines TRBV5-1 with TRBJ2-7; 8 nucleotides align to TRBD2. The V and J ends lost 5 bases and 4 bases, in that order; junction bases with no gene match: 20. Germline V gene data show CDR1 as SGHRS and CDR2 as YFSETQ. This CDR3 has 18 amino acids. The CDR3 region has the DNA TGCGCCAGCAGTGGGGTTGGGGGTTCCAGCGGGAGTTCGTACGAGCAGTACTTC. Its protein product is CASSGVGGSSGSSYEQYF.

This clone was recorded a few times. The J gene is TRBJ1-5, the V gene TRBV7-3, with 7 bases matching TRBD1. V dropped 2 bases and J dropped 1; count of bases not matched to a gene: 2. The germline V gene encodes CDR1 SGHTA and CDR2 FQGTGA. This CDR3 region has 15 residues. This CDR3 reads CASSLSGGSNQPQHF. The DNA of the CDR3 is TGTGCCAGCAGCTTATCAGGGGGGAGCAATCAGCCCCAGCATTTT. Full variable domain (remainder filled in from reference TRBV7-3 and TRBJ1-5): GAGVSQTPSNKVTEKGKYVELRCDPISGHTALYWYRQSLGQGPEFLIYFQGTGAADDSGLPNDRFFAVRPEGSVSTLKIQRTERGDSAVYLCASSLSGGSNQPQHFGDGTRLSIL.

This chain uses TRBV4-2 with TRBJ2-3; D tentatively fits TRBD1 or TRBD2 (5 bases each). The CDR3 loop spans 15 amino acids. In germline, CDR1 is LGHNA, CDR2 YNFKEQ. V was cut by 4 bases and J by 2 bases, with 13 bases left in between. DNA of the CDR3: TGTGCCAGCAGCCCTACGGGGCTCGACACAGATACGCAGTATTTT. Protein: CASSPTGLDTDTQYF.

A few counts support this clone. The rearrangement uses TRBV6-6 and TRBJ1-5; D ambiguous. Germline-derived CDR1 and CDR2 are MNHNY and SVGAGI (reference sequence). V gave up 6 bases and J gave up 7 bases, with 13 bases separating them. The CDR3 contains 13 residues. The DNA of the CDR3 is TGTGCCAGCAGCTCCTTCGGGGTACAGCCCCAGCATTTT. It is translated as CASSSFGVQPQHF.

This clone was seen a handful of times. J is TRBJ1-1 and V is TRBV5-5; the match to TRBD1 covers 12 bases. The V and J ends lost 4 bases and 6 bases, in that order; junction bases with no gene match: 4. The CDR3 consists of 14 residues. The germline V gene encodes CDR1 SGHKS and CDR2 YYEKEE (reference sequence). The CDR3 DNA sequence: TGTGCCAGCAGCAGGGGGACAGGGGGCGCTGAAGCTTTCTTT. Translating it yields CASSRGTGGAEAFF.

The CDR3 DNA is TGTGCCAGCAGCCCAACGGCGGGAGGGGGCACAGATACGCAGTATTTT. It translates to CASSPTAGGGTDTQYF. The V call is TRBV4-2, the J call TRBJ2-3, with 9 bases identical to TRBD2. V lost 4 bases, J lost 1 base, and 6 bases stayed unmatched. Germline V gene sequence: CDR1 LGHNA, CDR2 YNFKEQ. This CDR3 is built from 16 residues.

The chain joins TRBV5-4 to TRBJ2-7; either TRBD1 or TRBD2 may fit D (5 bases each). Germline CDR1 reads SGHNT; CDR2 reads YYREEE (reference sequence). The CDR3 spans 14 residues. Trimming removed 4 bases at V and 1 base at J, with 12 bases between. The CDR3 loop reads CASSPPGRSYEQYF. The DNA for the CDR3 is TGTGCCAGCAGCCCACCAGGGAGATCCTACGAGCAGTACTTC.

This sequence joins TRBV6-1 and TRBJ2-1; no definite D call. V lost 4 bases to trimming and J lost 3 bases, with 7 bases between them. The germline V gene has CDR1 MNHNS and CDR2 SASEGT. The CDR3 sequence is 13 residues long. The DNA for the CDR3 is TGTGCCAGCAGTGTACACAACTACAATGAGCAGTTCTTC. Translating it yields CASSVHNYNEQFF.

The V gene is TRBV20-1, the J gene TRBJ2-7; D is unclear. This CDR3 contains 10 residues. The germline V gene encodes CDR1 DFQATT and CDR2 SNEGSKA (reference sequence). V was clipped by 8 bases and J by 9 bases, with 14 bases between them. CDR3 sequence reads: CSPQAAGQYF. Here the CDR3 DNA reads TGCAGTCCCCAGGCGGCAGGGCAGTACTTC.

This chain joins TRBV7-6 and TRBJ2-2; D remains ambiguous. V was clipped by 4 bases and J by 4 bases, with 16 bases between them. Germline V gene sequence: CDR1 SGHVS, CDR2 FNYEAQ. The CDR3 is 16 amino acids. Here the CDR3 DNA reads TGTGCCAGCAGCTCCCCGGCCGCGGCTTCCACCGGGGAGCTGTTTTTT. This translates into CASSSPAAASTGELFF. Together with reference TRBV7-6 and TRBJ2-2, the CDR3 gives the full variable domain: GAGVSQSPRYKVTKRGQDVALRCDPISGHVSLYWYRQALGQGPEFLTYFNYEAQQDKSGLPNDRFSAERPEGSISTLTIQRTEQRDSAMYRCASSSPAAASTGELFFGEGSRLTVL.

V is TRBV28 and J is TRBJ2-5, with 13 bases matching TRBD2. J gave up 4 bases and V 7 bases, and 9 bases lay outside the gene matches. The CDR3 covers 16 residues. Germline CDR1 is MDHEN and CDR2 is SYDVKM. In nucleotides, the CDR3 is TGTGCCAGCACTGATAGGACTAGCGGGAGTTTAGAGACCCAGTACTTC. Protein sequence: CASTDRTSGSLETQYF.

V usage is TRBV6-1 and J usage is TRBJ2-3, with D maybe TRBD1 (6 bases). Trimming left V 3 bases short and J 2 bases short, with 15 bases between. Germline CDR1 and CDR2: MNHNS and SASEGT. The CDR3 sequence is 16 residues long. The CDR3 region is CASSDPPGTPTDTQYF. In DNA, the CDR3 is TGTGCCAGCAGTGATCCCCCCGGGACACCCACAGATACGCAGTATTTT.

The rearrangement uses TRBV7-6 and TRBJ2-7, with D tentatively TRBD1 (5 bases). V was trimmed by 3 bases and J by 7 bases, leaving 13 bases between them. The CDR3 sequence is 13 residues long. Germline CDR1 and CDR2: SGHVS and FNYEAQ. The CDR3 DNA reads TGTGCCAGCAGCTTTGACAGCGTCCGGGAGCAGTACTTC. Translation: CASSFDSVREQYF. Full variable domain (outside the CDR3, taken from reference TRBV7-6 and TRBJ2-7): GAGVSQSPRYKVTKRGQDVALRCDPISGHVSLYWYRQALGQGPEFLTYFNYEAQQDKSGLPNDRFSAERPEGSISTLTIQRTEQRDSAMYRCASSFDSVREQYFGPGTRLTVT.

The CDR3 loop reads CASSSRLTGGFGGELFF. Written as DNA, the CDR3 is TGTGCCAGCAGCTCAAGGCTGACAGGGGGATTTGGCGGGGAGCTGTTTTTT. The chain uses TRBV7-6 and TRBJ2-2, with 9 bases identical to TRBD1. Germline V gives CDR1 SGHVS, CDR2 FNYEAQ. CDR3 length equals 17 residues. V gave up 4 bases and J gave up 7 bases; unmatched junction bases: 13.

The chain combines TRBV9 with TRBJ2-3; D call uncertain. This CDR3 comprises 13 residues. Per the germline V gene, CDR1 is SGDLS and CDR2 is YYNGEE. Trimming pared 0 bases from V and 2 bases from J, leaving 4 bases between. For the CDR3, the DNA is TGTGCCAGCAGCGTAGACTACACAGATACGCAGTATTTT. Its protein is CASSVDYTDTQYF.